One sample yielded the 29 T cell receptor beta chains listed below, sequenced in a study of cytomegalovirus exposure and HLA in healthy donors (dated by TCRdb to about 2017). Receptors were amplified or captured by the immunoSEQ multiplex PCR assay. For the multiplex PCR, a mixture combining 60 forward primers for TCR Vbeta segments and 13 reverse primers for TCR Jbeta segments was used. TCRdb provides this immuneACCESS table in a form limited to in-frame rearrangements. Some clones are lacking; in checked studies, under half of them reflect an unresolved V gene, and why the rest are absent is not known. In all, the sample holds 150,000 to 200,000 clones, and 70% to 90% of those were seen once. The ten largest make up about 2% of the sample. Sequences were obtained from PBMCs. Source of these receptors: a woman aged 25 to 39 in good health and CMV-seronegative.

This clone was seen a few times. The chain combines TRBV6-1 with TRBJ1-3, with D hard to call. Trimming pared 0 bases from V and 0 bases from J, leaving 9 bases between. The CDR3 runs to 16 residues. Germline V gene data show CDR1 as MNHNS and CDR2 as SASEGT. As DNA, the CDR3 is TGTGCCAGCAGTGAAGCGACACAGAGCTCTGGAAACACCATATATTTT. Its translation: CASSEATQSSGNTIYF.

This chain uses TRBV28 with TRBJ2-1; possibly TRBD1 for D (6 bases). This CDR3 is built from 16 residues. Germline V CDR1 and CDR2: MDHEN, SYDVKM. V dropped 3 bases and J dropped 2 bases, with 14 bases sitting between them. In DNA, the CDR3 is TGTGCCAGCAGTTTTTGGTCCAGGGGAGCCTACAATGAGCAGTTCTTC. Protein sequence: CASSFWSRGAYNEQFF. Drawing the rest from reference TRBV28 and TRBJ2-1, the complete variable domain is DVKVTQSSRYLVKRTGEKVFLECVQDMDHENMFWYRQDPGLGLRLIYFSYDVKMKEKGDIPEGYSVSREKKERFSLILESASTNQTSMYLCASSFWSRGAYNEQFFGPGTRLTVL.

This chain uses TRBV7-3 with TRBJ2-1; 13 bases map to TRBD2. From germline, CDR1 is SGHTA and CDR2 FQGTGA. This CDR3 has 20 residues. V lost 3 bases, J lost 0 bases, and 11 bases stayed unmatched. CDR3 in DNA: TGTGCCAGCAGCTTGTATGGGTCCGGGACTAGCGGGGCCTCCTACAATGAGCAGTTCTTC. Its translation is CASSLYGSGTSGASYNEQFF.

This clone has just a few counts. V is TRBV5-6 and J is TRBJ2-7; TRBD1 agrees at 7 bases. V was pared by 1 base and J by 0 bases, with 10 bases of the junction left unmatched. The germline V gene encodes CDR1 SGHDT and CDR2 YYEEEE. The CDR3 extends over 17 amino acids. CDR3 region: CASSLSVQGTSSYEQYF. DNA for the CDR3: TGTGCCAGCAGCTTGTCTGTACAGGGGACCAGCTCCTACGAGCAGTACTTC.

V usage is TRBV18 and J usage is TRBJ2-3; 8 nucleotides match TRBD1. Germline V gives CDR1 KGHSH, CDR2 LQKENI. Trimming at V came to 5 bases and at J to 4 bases, leaving 5 bases not matched to a gene. The CDR3 has 14 amino acids. The CDR3 protein is CASSTGTGSDTQYF. In DNA, the CDR3 is TGTGCCAGCTCAACCGGGACAGGCTCAGATACGCAGTATTTT.

The CDR3 protein is CASSLIRVMNTEAFF. DNA for the CDR3: TGTGCCAGCAGCTTAATCCGAGTTATGAACACTGAAGCTTTCTTT. The chain has TRBV7-3 and TRBJ1-1; D is unclear. Germline values: CDR1 SGHTA, CDR2 FQGTGA. The ends were cut back, 1 base at V and 0 bases at J, with 9 bases in the middle. This CDR3 has 15 residues.

The CDR3 sequence is CASSPWTGEGNTIYF. The CDR3 DNA is TGTGCCAGCAGCCCGTGGACAGGGGAGGGAAACACCATATATTTT. The chain uses TRBV7-7 and TRBJ1-3; 9 bases map to TRBD1. V lost 5 bases and J lost 4; bases outside the gene matches: 6. Germline-derived CDR1 and CDR2 are SSHAT and FNYEAQ (reference sequence). The CDR3 is 15 amino acids.

The chain has TRBV7-6 and TRBJ2-1; a possible D gene is TRBD1 (6 bases). The germline V gene has CDR1 SGHVS and CDR2 FNYEAQ. The CDR3 extends over 15 amino acids. V was pared by 0 bases and J by 9 bases, with 15 bases between. CDR3: CASSLAQGRLGEQFF. Written as DNA, the CDR3 is TGTGCCAGCAGCTTAGCGCAGGGGCGATTGGGTGAGCAGTTCTTC.

This clone has just one count. This chain links TRBV7-9 with TRBJ2-1; TRBD2 matches at 11 bases. Looked up from germline, CDR1 is SEHNR and CDR2 is FQNEAQ (reference sequence). Losses at the gene ends were 5 bases for V and 7 bases for J; bases not matched to a gene: 10. The CDR3 extends over 16 amino acids. DNA of the CDR3: TGTGCCAGCAGCCCCACCGGGACTAGCGGTGTAAATGAGCAGTTCTTC. It specifies CASSPTGTSGVNEQFF.

There are a few counts of this clone. The chain carries TRBV28 and TRBJ2-3, with 9 bases that match TRBD1. The CDR3 is made up of 16 amino acids. The germline V gene encodes CDR1 MDHEN and CDR2 SYDVKM. V trimming: 6 bases; J trimming: 4 bases; junction bases outside the gene matches: 11. CDR3 bases: TGTGCCAGCAGACTGGAGACAGGGGGGAATGCAGATACGCAGTATTTT. Translated: CASRLETGGNADTQYF. The variable domain in full, with the rest retrieved from reference TRBV28 and TRBJ2-3, is DVKVTQSSRYLVKRTGEKVFLECVQDMDHENMFWYRQDPGLGLRLIYFSYDVKMKEKGDIPEGYSVSREKKERFSLILESASTNQTSMYLCASRLETGGNADTQYFGPGTRLTVL.

The V call is TRBV28, the J call TRBJ2-3, with D hard to call. Between the trimmed V and J ends, which lost 5 bases and 4 bases, there was a span of 13 bases. The CDR3 has 14 amino acids. CDR1 is MDHEN, CDR2 SYDVKM, per germline. The CDR3 sequence is CASSAREEADTQYF. The CDR3 nucleotides read TGTGCCAGCAGTGCCCGCGAAGAGGCAGATACGCAGTATTTT.

This clone was seen a few times. This rearrangement joins TRBV5-1 to TRBJ1-5; D possibly corresponds to TRBD1 (5 bases). Per the germline V gene, CDR1 is SGHRS and CDR2 is YFSETQ. Trimming removed 4 bases from V and 4 bases from J, with 15 bases in between. This CDR3 has 15 amino acids. CDR3 protein: CASSLDGAGNQPQHF. CDR3 nucleotide sequence: TGCGCCAGCAGCCTGGATGGAGCAGGGAATCAGCCCCAGCATTTT. The complete variable domain, with remaining parts taken from reference TRBV5-1 and TRBJ1-5, reads KAGVTQTPRYLIKTRGQQVTLSCSPISGHRSVSWYQQTPGQGLQFLFEYFSETQRNKGNFPGRFSGRQFSNSRSEMNVSTLELGDSALYLCASSLDGAGNQPQHFGDGTRLSIL.

V and J are TRBV5-1 and TRBJ1-2; tentatively, D is TRBD1 (6 bases). Germline loops: CDR1 SGHRS, CDR2 YFSETQ. This CDR3 comprises 19 residues. The V and J ends lost 3 bases and 0 bases respectively, with 24 bases between them. DNA of the CDR3: TGCGCCAGCAGCTGGATGGGGGCACAATTAGACATTCCTAACTATGGCTACACCTTC. Encoded protein: CASSWMGAQLDIPNYGYTF.

CDR3 in amino acids: CASSPGGEPQHF. CDR3 nucleotide sequence: TGTGCCAGTAGCCCGGGGGGGGAGCCCCAGCATTTT. This sequence joins TRBV19 and TRBJ1-5, with TRBD1 as a possible D gene (5 bases). Germline loops: CDR1 LNHDA, CDR2 SQIVND (reference sequence). V shed 6 bases and J shed 8 bases, with 11 bases lying between them. This CDR3 comprises 12 residues. Full variable domain (outside the CDR3, taken from reference TRBV19 and TRBJ1-5): DGGITQSPKYLFRKEGQNVTLSCEQNLNHDAMYWYRQDPGQGLRLIYYSQIVNDFQKGDIAEGYSVSREKKESFPLTVTSAQKNPTAFYLCASSPGGEPQHFGDGTRLSIL.

The chain links TRBV2 to TRBJ2-3; 9 nucleotides agree with TRBD1. The CDR3 totals 14 residues. CDR1 is SNHLY, CDR2 FYNNEI, per germline. V gave up 6 bases and J gave up 3 bases; unmatched junction bases: 4. Written as DNA, the CDR3 is TGTGCCAGCAGCCTCGGGACAGGGACAGATACGCAGTATTTT. Its translation: CASSLGTGTDTQYF.

The chain joins TRBV27 to TRBJ1-4; D not resolved. This CDR3 has 12 residues. CDR1 is MNHEY, CDR2 SMNVEV, per germline (reference sequence). Trimming took off 5 bases at V and 3 bases at J, with 4 bases between the two ends. The CDR3 spells CASSLPNEKLFF. The CDR3 DNA follows: TGTGCCAGCAGTCTCCCTAATGAAAAACTGTTTTTT.

This chain joins TRBV14 and TRBJ1-2, with TRBD1 matching 10 bases. The V and J ends lost 4 bases and 2 bases, in that order; junction bases with no gene match: 1. The CDR3 is 14 amino acids. Germline loops: CDR1 SGHDN, CDR2 FVKESK. The CDR3 DNA reads as TGTGCCAGCAGCCGGGACAGGGGAAACTATGGCTACACCTTC. This sequence encodes CASSRDRGNYGYTF.

This chain uses TRBV23-1 with TRBJ2-5; 9 bases align to TRBD1. TRBV23-1 is identified as an open reading frame with a role that is uncertain. J lost 5 bases, V lost 0 bases, and 4 bases had no gene match. The CDR3 extends over 15 amino acids. The CDR3, as DNA: TGCGCCAGCAGTCAATCGGGACAGGGATACGAGACCCAGTACTTC. Translated: CASSQSGQGYETQYF.

This clone has a handful of counts. The rearrangement uses TRBV28 and TRBJ1-1, with 10 bases fitting TRBD1. V shed 9 bases, J shed 4 bases, and the junction held 11 bases outside the gene matches. Germline V lookup: CDR1 MDHEN, CDR2 SYDVKM. The CDR3 sequence is 15 residues long. The CDR3 reads CASGTGALSGTEAFF. CDR3 sequence (DNA): TGTGCCAGTGGGACAGGGGCCCTAAGCGGCACTGAAGCTTTCTTT.

The chain links TRBV27 to TRBJ2-7, with 11 bases identical to TRBD2. The CDR3 runs 15 residues. Germline CDR1 MNHEY, CDR2 SMNVEV (reference sequence). J lost 6 bases, V lost 4 bases, and 8 bases had no gene match. This CDR3 reads CASSSTGLAAAEQYF. As DNA, the CDR3 is TGTGCCAGCAGTTCAACGGGACTAGCGGCCGCCGAGCAGTACTTC.

V usage is TRBV18 and J usage is TRBJ2-2; TRBD1 matches 12 bases. Trimming at V came to 5 bases and at J to 2 bases, leaving 3 bases not matched to a gene. CDR1 is KGHSH and CDR2 is LQKENI in the germline V gene. The CDR3 contains 16 residues. CDR3 amino acids: CASSRDRGPNTGELFF. CDR3 DNA sequence: TGTGCCAGCTCAAGGGACAGGGGGCCAAACACCGGGGAGCTGTTTTTT.

This clone was found once. At one end the junction does not follow the germline gene, possibly because of a read error. The genes are TRBV7-2 and TRBJ2-6; TRBD1 is a possible D gene (5 bases). This CDR3 region has 15 residues. The germline CDR1 and CDR2 sequences are SGHTA and FQGNSA. CDR3 nucleotides: TGTGCCAGCAGACCATCAGGGTCTGGGGCCAACGGCCTGACTTTC. Protein: CASRPSGSGANGLTF.

The chain carries TRBV2 and TRBJ2-7; D unresolved. CDR1 is SNHLY and CDR2 is FYNNEI in the germline V gene. Trimming stripped 2 bases from V and 2 bases from J, with 10 bases between. This CDR3 region has 14 residues. The CDR3 loop reads CASSELGSTYEQYF. CDR3 sequence (DNA): TGTGCCAGCAGTGAATTGGGCTCCACCTACGAGCAGTACTTC.

V and J are TRBV5-6 and TRBJ2-7; 9 nucleotides match TRBD1. V trimming: 0 bases; J trimming: 2 bases; junction bases outside the gene matches: 0. The CDR3 totals 14 residues. The germline V gene encodes CDR1 SGHDT and CDR2 YYEEEE. CDR3 loop: CASSLGQGAYEQYF. In DNA form, the CDR3 reads TGTGCCAGCAGCTTGGGACAGGGGGCCTACGAGCAGTACTTC.

This chain joins TRBV25-1 and TRBJ2-3; TRBD1 matches 9 bases. J lost 2 bases, V lost 9 bases, and 9 bases had no gene match. Per germline, CDR1 MGHDK and CDR2 SYGVNS. This CDR3 is 15 amino acids long. The CDR3 bases are TGTGCCAGTCGAACTTGGGACAGGGACACAGATACGCAGTATTTT. Translated, it gives CASRTWDRDTDTQYF.

This sequence joins TRBV6-5 and TRBJ1-2, with D uncertain. CDR1 and CDR2 from the germline V gene are MNHEY and SVGAGI. Trimming shortened V by 6 bases and J by 10 bases, and 18 bases separated the two germline ends. There are 13 residues in the CDR3. This chain's CDR3 is CASSPPEGAFYTF. CDR3 nucleotide sequence: TGTGCCAGCAGCCCCCCCGAGGGCGCCTTCTACACCTTC.

The J gene is TRBJ2-2, the V gene TRBV9; no clear D gene. Germline CDR1 is SGDLS and CDR2 is YYNGEE. This CDR3 spans 14 amino acids. Trimming stripped 3 bases from V and 3 bases from J, with 9 bases between. DNA for the CDR3: TGTGCCAGCAGCGCCCGGTCGGACACCGGGGAGCTGTTTTTT. It yields the protein CASSARSDTGELFF.

This clone has a handful of counts. The chain uses TRBV27 and TRBJ2-7, with D perhaps TRBD2 (6 bases). Trimming took 6 bases from V and 7 from J, leaving 25 bases between them. The CDR3 extends over 16 amino acids. Per the germline V gene, CDR1 is MNHEY and CDR2 is SMNVEV (reference sequence). The CDR3 coding sequence is TGTGCCAGCAGCCCAGACGGCGGGGCCCAGTATTGGGAGCAGTACTTC. This encodes CASSPDGGAQYWEQYF.

This clone was detected many times. J is TRBJ2-7 and V is TRBV10-2; 12 bases match TRBD2. CDR3 length: 14 residues. CDR1 WSHSY and CDR2 SAAADI come from the germline V gene. V gave up 6 bases and J gave up 6 bases; unmatched junction bases: 6. For the CDR3, the DNA is TGCGCCAGCAGGACTAGCGGGAGATTGAGCGAGCAGTACTTC. It is translated as CASRTSGRLSEQYF.